Shown below are 16 T cell receptor beta chains from a single sample sequenced in a study of cytomegalovirus exposure and HLA in healthy donors. A multiplex PCR was run with 60 Vbeta primers and 13 Jbeta primers. Here immunoSEQ multiplex PCR was the method, and the copy in TCRdb shows in-frame clones only, minus some. The sample yields roughly 140,000 clones, roughly 76% seen once. Sequencing was done on a sample of PBMCs. These receptors were obtained from a female donor in good health and CMV-seronegative.

The gene calls are TRBV7-3 and TRBJ2-1; TRBD2 might be the D (5 bases). This CDR3 is 12 amino acids long. V was cut by 4 bases and J by 6 bases, with 7 bases left in between. Germline values: CDR1 SGHTA, CDR2 FQGTGA. CDR3 in amino acids: CASSSDFNEQFF. The DNA of the CDR3 is TGTGCCAGCAGCTCGGACTTCAATGAGCAGTTCTTC.

This clone was seen only a few times. The gene calls are TRBV28 and TRBJ2-7; a possible D gene is TRBD1 (6 bases). Germline CDR1 and CDR2: MDHEN and SYDVKM. The V end lost 6 bases, the J end lost 7 bases, and 13 bases lay between the germline ends. The CDR3 has 12 amino acids. CDR3 coding DNA: TGTGCCAGCAGACAGGGCCTTGGAGAGCAGTACTTC. Protein sequence: CASRQGLGEQYF.

The chain uses TRBV1 and TRBJ2-1; the table names TRBD2, a call not compared with the DNA. TRBV1 is a documented pseudogene. This CDR3 region has 15 residues. The CDR3 spells CTSSQGSGRHNEQFF. In DNA, the CDR3 is TGCACCAGCAGCCAAGGTAGCGGGAGGCACAATGAGCAGTTCTTC.

This clone was recorded once. The V and J genes are TRBV5-6 and TRBJ2-7; TRBD2 matches at 7 bases. CDR3 size: 14 residues. V gave up 1 base and J gave up 1 base; unmatched junction bases: 2. In germline, CDR1 is SGHDT, CDR2 YYEEEE. CDR3 loop: CASSLMGGSYEQYF. The CDR3 nucleotides are TGTGCCAGCAGCTTGATGGGGGGGTCCTACGAGCAGTACTTC.

CDR3 bases: TGTGCCAGTAGTATATCTAGCGGGCCTAACTCCTACGAGCAGTACTTC. As protein: CASSISSGPNSYEQYF. The chain is built from TRBV19 and TRBJ2-7; 8 positions agree with TRBD2. Germline lookup yields CDR1 LNHDA and CDR2 SQIVND (reference sequence). V shed 2 bases and J 0 bases; nucleotides not matched to a gene: 6. The CDR3 is 16 amino acids.

This chain links TRBV9 with TRBJ2-7; 15 nucleotides align to TRBD2. Looked up from germline, CDR1 is SGDLS and CDR2 is YYNGEE. The trim removed 4 bases at V and 7 bases at J, leaving 6 bases unmatched. The CDR3 contains 15 residues. CDR3 in amino acids: CASSTGLAGGEEQYF. CDR3 nucleotides: TGTGCCAGCAGCACGGGACTAGCGGGAGGTGAAGAGCAGTACTTC.

The chain has TRBV7-9 and TRBJ2-5; TRBD2 might be the D (5 bases). Germline V CDR1 and CDR2: SEHNR, FQNEAQ (reference sequence). The CDR3 is made up of 14 amino acids. Trimming took 4 bases from V and 4 from J, leaving 13 bases between them. The CDR3, as DNA: TGTGCCAGCAGCTCCCATTCGGGGAGAGAGACCCAGTACTTC. Amino acid sequence: CASSSHSGRETQYF.

The chain carries TRBV30 and TRBJ2-2; 12 bases match TRBD2. Trimming at V came to 5 bases and at J to 6 bases, leaving 13 bases not matched to a gene. The germline V gene encodes CDR1 GTSNPN and CDR2 SVGIG (reference sequence). The CDR3 has 17 amino acids. The CDR3 nucleotides read TGTGCCTGGTTTCTAGCGGGAGGGCCTATAATGTCCGGGGAGCTGTTTTTT. Amino acid sequence: CAWFLAGGPIMSGELFF.

The V gene is TRBV29-1, the J gene TRBJ2-1; 14 bases match TRBD2. This CDR3 is 14 amino acids long. Germline V CDR1 and CDR2: SQVTM, ANQGSEA. V gave up 6 bases and J gave up 5 bases; unmatched junction bases: 3. CDR3 in DNA: TGCAGCGTACAGACTAGCGGGAGGGACAATGAGCAGTTCTTC. It specifies CSVQTSGRDNEQFF.

V and J are TRBV28 and TRBJ2-1, with 10 nucleotides matching TRBD2. The CDR3 is 15 residues long. V was pared by 6 bases and J by 4 bases, with 6 bases of the junction left unmatched. Germline lookup yields CDR1 MDHEN and CDR2 SYDVKM. The CDR3 sequence is CASRYGLADYNEQFF. CDR3 DNA: TGTGCCAGCAGATATGGACTAGCGGATTACAATGAGCAGTTCTTC.

This chain links TRBV2 with TRBJ2-5; 9 positions match TRBD2. Germline CDR1 SNHLY, CDR2 FYNNEI. The CDR3 contains 15 residues. Trimming at V came to 1 base and at J to 5 bases, leaving 5 bases not matched to a gene. CDR3 residues: CASSEGLAGWETQYF. The CDR3 DNA is TGTGCCAGCAGTGAAGGTCTAGCGGGATGGGAGACCCAGTACTTC.

This sequence joins TRBV30 and TRBJ1-4; the D gene is possibly TRBD1 (6 bases). This CDR3 is 14 amino acids long. V was cut by 3 bases and J by 5 bases, with 13 bases left in between. The germline gives CDR1 GTSNPN, CDR2 SVGIG (reference sequence). The chain's CDR3 is CAWRPGQWNEKLFF. As DNA, the CDR3 is TGTGCCTGGAGGCCTGGACAGTGGAATGAAAAACTGTTTTTT.

The chain carries TRBV4-1 and TRBJ2-3, with D possibly TRBD2 on 5 matching bases. The CDR3 loop spans 14 amino acids. CDR1 is MGHRA and CDR2 is YSYEKL in the germline V gene. V dropped 4 bases and J dropped 0 bases, with 8 bases sitting between them. The CDR3 sequence: CASSPRGSTDTQYF. CDR3 in DNA: TGCGCCAGCAGCCCCCGGGGAAGCACAGATACGCAGTATTTT.

The chain has TRBV5-1 and TRBJ2-7; 11 bases align to TRBD2. The germline CDR1 and CDR2 sequences are SGHRS and YFSETQ. The J segment lost 3 bases and the V segment lost 2 bases, leaving 1 base of the junction unmatched. The CDR3 length is 14 residues. The CDR3 sequence is CASSFGTSGYEQYF. DNA for the CDR3: TGCGCCAGCAGCTTCGGGACTAGCGGCTACGAGCAGTACTTC.

The chain carries TRBV6-1 and TRBJ2-3; weak D call: TRBD2 (5 bases). Germline values: CDR1 MNHNS, CDR2 SASEGT. The CDR3 has 15 residues. V was shortened by 0 bases and J by 6 bases, with 13 bases between the two germline ends. This CDR3 reads CASSEASRRGDTQYF. CDR3 nucleotides: TGTGCCAGCAGTGAAGCAAGCCGGCGCGGGGATACGCAGTATTTT.

The chain couples TRBV27 to TRBJ2-1, with D tentatively TRBD2 (6 bases). Between the trimmed V and J ends, which lost 6 bases and 0 bases, there was a span of 12 bases. CDR3 length: 15 residues. Germline V lookup: CDR1 MNHEY, CDR2 SMNVEV (reference sequence). This CDR3 reads CASRIAGSSYNEQFF. CDR3 DNA sequence: TGTGCCAGCAGGATAGCCGGGAGCTCCTACAATGAGCAGTTCTTC.